This entry is about one T cell receptor beta chain. Its antigen is as yet unknown. The sample originates from a study of OX40 agonist ivuxolimab in advanced cancers. Study-wide background: Prior therapy, whether anti-PD-1, anti-PD-L1 or anti-CTLA-4, was allowed, and under 50% had some. General study results and limits: There were, on average, more expanded clones in CD8+ T cells than in CD4+. With doses of 0.1-3.0 mg/kg, partial responders showed among the lowest clonal expansion.

Sequencing used immunoSEQ multiplex PCR; TCRdb keeps in-frame clones, though not all of them. The sample shows about 41,000 clones, around four fifths of them seen only once. The CDR3 extends over 15 amino acids. With V trimmed by 6 bases and J by 7 bases, 12 bases remained unmatched. Germline-derived CDR1 and CDR2 are LNHDA and SQIVND (reference sequence). V and J are TRBV19 and TRBJ1-1; 9 bases fit TRBD1. This TCR derives from an adult with an advanced solid tumor such as melanoma, head and neck, liver or kidney cancer. The sample in question was CD4+ or CD8+ T cells sorted from blood, obtained in a trial of the OX40 agonist ivuxolimab. The CDR3 is CASSPWGTGIGEAFF. For the CDR3, the DNA is TGTGCCAGTAGCCCATGGGGGACAGGGATCGGTGAAGCTTTCTTT.